The entry below gives a single TCR beta chain sequence along with its context. The antigen is not known. This sample is part of a study of cytomegalovirus exposure and HLA in healthy donors. Study conclusions and caveats: A prior analysis recorded that most TCR beta V segments were productive about 87% or about 30% of the time. Exclusion as indistinguishable affected some V segments, including TRBV6-2 and TRBV6-3.

With 60 Vbeta and 13 Jbeta primers, the PCR was carried out. Sequenced by immunoSEQ multiplex PCR; TCRdb stores in-frame clones only, minus some. The sample records 100,000 to 150,000 clones, approximately 74% being singletons. This CDR3 contains 15 residues. Germline-derived CDR1 and CDR2 are SGHDN and FVKESK. V lost 2 bases to trimming and J lost 2 bases; unmatched junction nucleotides: 1. J is TRBJ1-3 and V is TRBV14; 9 nucleotides align to TRBD1. The sequence derives from a male donor in good health and CMV-seronegative. The source material was PBMCs. CDR3 sequence reads: CASSQRTGAGNTIYF. The CDR3 nucleotides read TGTGCCAGCAGCCAAAGGACAGGGGCTGGAAACACCATATATTTT.